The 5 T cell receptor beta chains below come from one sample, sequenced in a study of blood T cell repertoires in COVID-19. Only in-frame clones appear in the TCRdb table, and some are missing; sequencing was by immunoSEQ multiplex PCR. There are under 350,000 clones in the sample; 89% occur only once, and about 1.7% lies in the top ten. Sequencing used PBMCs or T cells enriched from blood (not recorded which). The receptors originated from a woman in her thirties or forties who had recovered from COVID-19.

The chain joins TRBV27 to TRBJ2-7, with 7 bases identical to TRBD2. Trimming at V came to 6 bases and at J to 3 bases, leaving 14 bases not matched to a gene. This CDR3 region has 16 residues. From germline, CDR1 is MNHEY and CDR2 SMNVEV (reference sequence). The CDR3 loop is CASSAVIGGSRYEQYF. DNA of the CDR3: TGTGCCAGCAGCGCCGTTATCGGCGGGAGTCGCTACGAGCAGTACTTC.

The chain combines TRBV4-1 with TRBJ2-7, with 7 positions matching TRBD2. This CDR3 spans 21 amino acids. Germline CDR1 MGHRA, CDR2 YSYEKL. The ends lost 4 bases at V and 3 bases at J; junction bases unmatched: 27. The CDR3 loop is CASSRSVWREKPFENSYEQYF. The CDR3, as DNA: TGCGCCAGCAGCCGGTCGGTATGGCGGGAGAAGCCTTTCGAAAATAGCTACGAGCAGTACTTC.

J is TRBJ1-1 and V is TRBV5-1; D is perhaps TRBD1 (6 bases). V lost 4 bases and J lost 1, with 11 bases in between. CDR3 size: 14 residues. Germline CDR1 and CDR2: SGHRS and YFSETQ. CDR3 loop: CASSPRGTNTEAFF. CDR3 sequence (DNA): TGCGCCAGCAGCCCTAGGGGGACGAACACTGAAGCTTTCTTT.

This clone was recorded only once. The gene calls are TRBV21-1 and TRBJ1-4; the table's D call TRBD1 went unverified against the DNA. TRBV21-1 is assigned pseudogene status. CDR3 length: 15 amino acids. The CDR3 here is CASSSSGGSNEKLFF. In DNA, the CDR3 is TGTGCCAGCAGCAGCTCAGGGGGTTCTAATGAAAAACTGTTTTTT.

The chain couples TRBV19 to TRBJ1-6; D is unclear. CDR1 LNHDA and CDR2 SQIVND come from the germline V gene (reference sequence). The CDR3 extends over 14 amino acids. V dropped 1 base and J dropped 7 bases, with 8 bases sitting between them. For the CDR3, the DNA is TGTGCCAGTAGTATAGTCCGAGGAAATTCACCCCTCCACTTT. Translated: CASSIVRGNSPLHF.